This T cell receptor (beta chain) was retrieved from a study of cytomegalovirus exposure and HLA in healthy donors. Whole-study results and caveats: The productive fraction for most TCR beta V segments was about 87% or about 30% in an earlier analysis. Later on, a genetic analysis was performed. It linked a missense variant in DCLRE1C with V- and J-gene trimming of TCR beta. Some 16,000 TCR beta sequences were associated with HLA alleles at 0.05 false discovery rate in a later analysis.

With 60 Vbeta and 13 Jbeta primers, the PCR was carried out. Sequenced by immunoSEQ multiplex PCR; TCRdb stores in-frame clones only, minus some. This table holds about 130,000 clones, around 81% found once. The study sampled nominally healthy donors, though unrecorded immune exposures were likely. Of note for this clone: Its antigen is unidentified.

The CDR3 has 16 amino acids. Germline loops: CDR1 SGHDT, CDR2 YYEEEE. The V segment lost 4 bases and the J segment 2 bases; nucleotides outside the gene matches: 9. This chain joins TRBV5-6 and TRBJ2-7; TRBD1 aligns across 10 bases. The TCR was taken from a woman aged 45-65 years in good health and CMV-seronegative. Sequencing input: PBMCs. The CDR3: CASSAYRDRGPYEQYV. The DNA for the CDR3 is TGTGCCAGCAGCGCATACCGGGACAGGGGTCCCTACGAGCAGTACGTC.